Described below is a single T cell receptor beta chain sequence and its context. The data derive from a study of identical twins. MiXCR, run by TCRdb on the 5' RACE reads, gives a single entry per CDR3 protein. The table has fewer than 900,000 distinct CDR3 sequences, 15% to 20% seen once. The CDR3 totals 15 residues. Germline CDR1 is SNHLY and CDR2 is FYNNEI. The germline V and J ends were trimmed by 2 bases and 3 bases, with 13 bases remaining between them. The same data also contributed to another study, on T cells expressing NK-cell markers.

The sequence was obtained from a woman aged 18-35 years in good health. Sequencing was carried out using PBMCs. V and J are TRBV2 and TRBJ2-5; D gene unclear. The CDR3 nucleotides are TGTGCCAGCAGTGAATTCGGTTTACTCAAAGAGACCCAGTACTTC. The encoded protein is CASSEFGLLKETQYF.